This TCR beta chain was profiled in a study of metastatic and nonmetastatic thyroid tumors. On the study more broadly: Blood and tumor or nodule tissue repertoires from malignant and benign thyroid patients were compared. Overall study results and limits: Reports indicated that malignant thyroid tumors showed significantly higher TCR beta diversity than benign nodules did, in blood and tumor.

Patients underwent thyroid surgery, and none had received any treatment before it. Methods used by the authors: Clinicopathological groups of papillary thyroid cancer showed CDR3 differences that were used to build a distant-metastasis classifier. From the PCR reads, TCRdb re-called clones with MiXCR. TCRdb, not the original authors, processed these V and J calls. The table lists 60,000 or so clones, 4% to 5% of them singletons. This clone was seen many times. Antigen: not known. This clonotype was obtained from a female donor with papillary thyroid cancer or a benign thyroid nodule (not recorded which). Some clones in this sample may be carry-over from other donors' samples. The material sequenced was blood.

DNA for the CDR3: TGTGCCAGTATAGAGGGAGGGGCTGGAAGCGGGGAGCTGTTTTTT. Translating it yields CASIEGGAGSGELFF. The chain employs TRBV19 and TRBJ2-2; 7 nucleotides align to TRBD2. From germline, CDR1 is LNHDA and CDR2 SQIVND (reference sequence). The CDR3 spans 15 residues. Trimming at V came to 7 bases and at J to 7 bases, leaving 12 bases not matched to a gene.